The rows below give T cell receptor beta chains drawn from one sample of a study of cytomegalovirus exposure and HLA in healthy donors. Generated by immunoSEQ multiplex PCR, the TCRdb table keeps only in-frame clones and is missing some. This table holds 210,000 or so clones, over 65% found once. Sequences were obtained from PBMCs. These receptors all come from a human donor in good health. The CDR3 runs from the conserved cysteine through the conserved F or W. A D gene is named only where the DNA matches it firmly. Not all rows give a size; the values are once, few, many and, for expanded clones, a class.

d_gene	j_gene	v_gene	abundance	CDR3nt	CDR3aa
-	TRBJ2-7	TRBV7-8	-	TGTGCCAGCAGCTCGAACGGGACACCCTACCCCTACGAGCAGTACTTC	CASSSNGTPYPYEQYF
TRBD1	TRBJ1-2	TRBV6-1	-	TGTGCCAGCAGTGAAGGTAGGGGGCGAAACTATGGCTACACCTTC	CASSEGRGRNYGYTF
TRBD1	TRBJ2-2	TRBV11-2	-	TGTGCCAGCAGCTTCCCGTCGGACAGGGGGTTGGGTACCGGGGAGCTGTTTTTT	CASSFPSDRGLGTGELFF
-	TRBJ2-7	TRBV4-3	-	TGCGCCAGCAGCCAAGACAGGGGCCCATACGAGCAGTACTTC	CASSQDRGPYEQYF
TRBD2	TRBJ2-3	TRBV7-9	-	TGTTCCAGCAGTCCAACTAGCGGGCCAGATACGCAGTATTTT	CSSSPTSGPDTQYF
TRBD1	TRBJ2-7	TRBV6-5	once	TGTGCCAGCGGATCCGGGACAGCCTCCTACGAGCAGTACTTC	CASGSGTASYEQYF
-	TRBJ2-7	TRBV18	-	TGTGCCAGCTCACCACGTGACATTAGTTACGAGCAGTACTTC	CASSPRDISYEQYF
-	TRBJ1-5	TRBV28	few	TGTGCCAGCAGTCCTCAGGGGACTCAGCCCCAGCATTTT	CASSPQGTQPQHF
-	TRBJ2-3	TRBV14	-	TGTGCCAGCAGCCACGCAGATACGCAGTATTTT	CASSHADTQYF
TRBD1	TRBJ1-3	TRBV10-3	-	TGTGCCACCCTTGACCGGGACAGGGAACTTGCGTCTGGAAACACCATATATTTT	CATLDRDRELASGNTIYF
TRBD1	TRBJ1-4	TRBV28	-	TGTGCCAGCAGTGTAGGGGGCGATGAAAAACTGTTTTTT	CASSVGGDEKLFF
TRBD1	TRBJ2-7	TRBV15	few	TGTGCCACCAGCAGGGACAGGGGGGTCGGCGAGCAGTACTTC	CATSRDRGVGEQYF
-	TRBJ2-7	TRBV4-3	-	TGCGCCAGCAGCCAAGATATCGGGAGGACAGGGCCCTACGAGCAGTACTTC	CASSQDIGRTGPYEQYF
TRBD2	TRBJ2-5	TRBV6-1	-	TGTGCCAGCAGTGGGACTAGTCTGATGGCGGAGACCCAGTACTTC	CASSGTSLMAETQYF
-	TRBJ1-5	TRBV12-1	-	TGTGCCAGTAACCATGGCAGCGACAGGGGAACGAGCAATCAGCCCCAGCATTTT	CASNHGSDRGTSNQPQHF
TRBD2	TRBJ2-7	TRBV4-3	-	TGCGCCAGCAGCCAAGATCCAGAACTAGCGGCCTACGAGCAGTACTTC	CASSQDPELAAYEQYF
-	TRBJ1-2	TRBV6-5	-	TGTGCCACGACAGAGAAGGGGTATGGCTACACCTTC	CATTEKGYGYTF
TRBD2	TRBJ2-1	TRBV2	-	TGTGCCAGCAGTAGACTAGCGGGAGGGCCGGGAAATGAGCAGTTCTTC	CASSRLAGGPGNEQFF
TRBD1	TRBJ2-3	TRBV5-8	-	TGTGCCAGCAGGGGGGACAGGACCATTCGAGATACGCAGTATTTT	CASRGDRTIRDTQYF
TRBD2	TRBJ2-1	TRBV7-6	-	TGTGCCAGCAGCTTAGGTAGCGGGAGGGACAATGAGCAGTTCTTC	CASSLGSGRDNEQFF
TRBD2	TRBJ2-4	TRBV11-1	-	TGTGCCAGCAGCCCTACTAGCGGGAGTTACATTCAGTACTTC	CASSPTSGSYIQYF
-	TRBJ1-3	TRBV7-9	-	TGTTCCAGCAGTCCACAACAGGCTCCGGGAAACACCATATATTTT	CSSSPQQAPGNTIYF
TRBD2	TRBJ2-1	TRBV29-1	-	TGCAGCGTCTACCCGTCGGAGGGACTAGCGGGGCAAAGCTCCTACAATGAGCAGTTCTTC	CSVYPSEGLAGQSSYNEQFF
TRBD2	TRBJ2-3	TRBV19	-	TGTGCCAGTAGTTTCAGACTAGCGGATACGCAGTATTTT	CASSFRLADTQYF
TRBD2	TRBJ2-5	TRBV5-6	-	TGTGCCAGCAGCTTGGCGGGACTAGCGGGCGCCTACGGAGGGGAGACCCAGTACTTC	CASSLAGLAGAYGGETQYF
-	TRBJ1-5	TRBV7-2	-	TGTGCCAGCAGCTTAGCCACAGTCCGTAGCAATCAGCCCCAGCATTTT	CASSLATVRSNQPQHF
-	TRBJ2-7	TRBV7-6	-	TGTGCCAGCAGGTCACAGGTGGGGGAGCAGTACTTC	CASRSQVGEQYF
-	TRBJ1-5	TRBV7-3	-	TGTGCCAGCAGCTTAATTATGACCGCTGAGCGGCCCCAGCATTTT	CASSLIMTAERPQHF
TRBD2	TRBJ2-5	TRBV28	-	TGTGCCAGCAGGTTGGCGGGAGTTGTAGAGACCCAGTACTTC	CASRLAGVVETQYF
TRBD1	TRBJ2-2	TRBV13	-	TGTGCCAGCAGCTCAGCGACAGGGGGGGAGTCCGGGGAGCTGTTTTTT	CASSSATGGESGELFF
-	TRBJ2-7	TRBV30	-	TGTGCCGGGCAGACGGACTACTCCTACGAGCAGTACTTC	CAGQTDYSYEQYF
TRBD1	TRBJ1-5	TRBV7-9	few	TGTGCCAGCAGCCAGACAGGGAAAATTCAGCCCCAGCATTTT	CASSQTGKIQPQHF
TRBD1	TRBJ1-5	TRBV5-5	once	TGTGCCAGCAGCGGGGACAGGACTAGCAATCAGCCCCAGCATTTT	CASSGDRTSNQPQHF
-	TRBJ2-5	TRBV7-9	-	TGTGCCAGCAGTCAAACCCTAGCCCAAGAGACCCAGTACTTC	CASSQTLAQETQYF
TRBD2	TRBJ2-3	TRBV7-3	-	TGTGCCAGCAGCTTAGGGCTTAGCGGGAGCGGTACAGATACGCAGTATTTT	CASSLGLSGSGTDTQYF
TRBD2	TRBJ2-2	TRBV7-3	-	TGTGCCAGCAGCCAGAGGGGACTAGCGGGGACTTCGAACACCGGGGAGCTGTTTTTT	CASSQRGLAGTSNTGELFF
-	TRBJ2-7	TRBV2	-	TGTGCCAGCAGTGAACTATACGAGCAGTACTTC	CASSELYEQYF
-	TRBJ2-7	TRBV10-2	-	TGCGCCAGCATGACTAAATACGAGCAGTACTTC	CASMTKYEQYF
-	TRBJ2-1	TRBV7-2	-	TGTGCCAGCAGCGCTTTGGCTAGGTCCTTCTTC	CASSALARSFF
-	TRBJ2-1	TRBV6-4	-	TGTGCCAGCAGTGACTCCGCTACTAGTACGGATGAGCAGTTCTTC	CASSDSATSTDEQFF
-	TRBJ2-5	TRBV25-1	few	TGTGCCAGCAGTGAAACAGGGTGGGAGACCCAGTACTTC	CASSETGWETQYF
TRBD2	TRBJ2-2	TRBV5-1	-	TGCGCCAGCAGACCGGGACTAGCGAACACCGGGGAGCTGTTTTTT	CASRPGLANTGELFF
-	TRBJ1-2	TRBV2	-	TGTGCCAGCAGCGTGACGGGTAACTATGGCTACACCTTC	CASSVTGNYGYTF
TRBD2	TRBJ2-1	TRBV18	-	TGTGCCAGCTCACCACCTTCTAGCGGGAGCCATGAGCAGTTCTTC	CASSPPSSGSHEQFF
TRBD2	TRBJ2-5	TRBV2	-	TGTGCCAGCAGTAGACTAGCGGGGGGGATTAGTCAAGAGACCCAGTACTTC	CASSRLAGGISQETQYF